One and the same sample provided the 9 T cell receptor beta chains below, sequenced in a study of blood T cell repertoires in COVID-19. Method: immunoSEQ multiplex PCR; TCRdb's copy keeps in-frame clones and lacks some. The sample lists under 150,000 clones; roughly 90% were seen once. The sequencing input was PBMCs or T cells enriched from blood (not recorded which). These receptors came from a woman aged 45-60 years who had recovered from COVID-19.

J is TRBJ2-7 and V is TRBV9, with D unresolved. V gave up 6 bases and J gave up 2 bases, with 12 bases separating them. From germline, CDR1 is SGDLS and CDR2 YYNGEE. The CDR3 is 13 residues long. The CDR3 nucleotides read TGTGCCAGCATTGTAACACCAGCCTACGAGCAGTACTTC. This sequence encodes CASIVTPAYEQYF.

V gene TRBV6-1 combines with J gene TRBJ2-2; possible D gene TRBD1, 5 bases. Germline CDR1 is MNHNS and CDR2 is SASEGT. CDR3 length equals 15 residues. Deletions cut 3 bases from V and 4 bases from J, with 12 bases between. The CDR3 DNA reads as TGTGCCAGCAGTGATTGGGGCAGGAGCACCGGGGAGCTGTTTTTT. It yields the protein CASSDWGRSTGELFF.

This chain connects TRBV4-2 to TRBJ1-2; no definite D call. V was cut by 0 bases and J by 2 bases, with 7 bases left in between. Germline CDR1 reads LGHNA; CDR2 reads YNFKEQ. The CDR3 totals 14 residues. The CDR3 loop reads CASSQDSGNYGYTF. The CDR3 bases are TGTGCCAGCAGCCAAGATTCGGGAAACTATGGCTACACCTTC.

The chain is built from TRBV6-5 and TRBJ1-4, with D uncertain. Deletions cut 4 bases from V and 8 bases from J, with 17 bases between. The CDR3 contains 15 residues. The germline V gene has CDR1 MNHEY and CDR2 SVGAGI. The CDR3 DNA reads as TGTGCCAGCAGTTTCCTGGACCAACCGGGGGAAAAACTGTTTTTT. This codes for CASSFLDQPGEKLFF.

Only one count was recorded for this clone. The chain recombines TRBV16 with TRBJ1-1, with D uncertain. The germline gives CDR1 KGHSY, CDR2 FQNENV. The V end lost 4 bases, the J end lost 2 bases, and 5 bases lay between the germline ends. This CDR3 is 12 amino acids long. The CDR3 DNA is TGTGCCAGCAGCCCCCTCAACACTGAAGCTTTCTTT. Its protein is CASSPLNTEAFF.

J is TRBJ2-1 and V is TRBV5-4, with D tentatively TRBD1 (6 bases). Germline CDR1 and CDR2: SGHNT and YYREEE (reference sequence). Trimming left V 0 bases short and J 5 bases short, with 6 bases between. The CDR3 sequence is 13 residues long. The CDR3 sequence is CASSLEGDNEQFF. CDR3 DNA sequence: TGTGCCAGCAGCTTGGAGGGGGACAATGAGCAGTTCTTC.

J is TRBJ2-1 and V is TRBV18; TRBD1 matches 8 bases. Germline CDR1 KGHSH, CDR2 LQKENI. The CDR3 length is 15 residues. J was trimmed by 0 bases and V by 4 bases; bases with no gene match: 2. Written as DNA, the CDR3 is TGTGCCAGCTCACGGACAGGGAGCTCCTACAATGAGCAGTTCTTC. Residues: CASSRTGSSYNEQFF.

This rearrangement joins TRBV18 to TRBJ2-2, with 7 nucleotides matching TRBD2. This CDR3 is 18 amino acids long. With 0 bases clipped from V and 1 base from J, the junction kept 8 bases outside the gene matches. Germline V gene data show CDR1 as KGHSH and CDR2 as LQKENI. The CDR3 sequence: CASSPPRGGLGNTGELFF. The CDR3 region has the DNA TGTGCCAGCTCACCACCGCGCGGGGGATTGGGGAACACCGGGGAGCTGTTTTTT. The full variable domain, with the rest looked up from reference TRBV18 and TRBJ2-2, is NAGVMQNPRHLVRRRGQEARLRCSPMKGHSHVYWYRQLPEEGLKFMVYLQKENIIDESGMPKERFSAEFPKEGPSILRIQQVVRGDSAAYFCASSPPRGGLGNTGELFFGEGSRLTVL.

The V gene is TRBV14, the J gene TRBJ2-7, with D maybe TRBD1 (6 bases). Trimming pared 1 base from V and 3 bases from J, leaving 16 bases between. Germline V lookup: CDR1 SGHDN, CDR2 FVKESK. The CDR3 is made up of 16 amino acids. The CDR3, as DNA: TGTGCCAGCAGCCAAGCTCTTGGACAGCGTTACTACGAGCAGTACTTC. Encoded protein: CASSQALGQRYYEQYF.